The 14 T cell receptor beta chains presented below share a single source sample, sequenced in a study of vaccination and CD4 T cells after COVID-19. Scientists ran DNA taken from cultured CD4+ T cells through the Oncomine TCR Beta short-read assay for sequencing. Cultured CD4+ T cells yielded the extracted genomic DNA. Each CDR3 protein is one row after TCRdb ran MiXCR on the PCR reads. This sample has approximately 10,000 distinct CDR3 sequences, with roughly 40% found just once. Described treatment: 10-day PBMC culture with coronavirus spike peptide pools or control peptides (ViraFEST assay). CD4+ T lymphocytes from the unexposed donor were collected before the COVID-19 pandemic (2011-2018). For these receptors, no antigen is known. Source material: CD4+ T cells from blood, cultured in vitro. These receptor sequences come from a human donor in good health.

For the CDR3, the DNA is TGCGCCAGCAGCCGAGGACAGGGGAATCAAGAGACCCAGTACTTC. Amino acids: CASSRGQGNQETQYF. This sequence joins TRBV5-1 and TRBJ2-5; 9 positions agree with TRBD1. CDR3 size: 15 residues. J gave up 2 bases and V 4 bases, and 6 bases lay outside the gene matches. CDR1 and CDR2 (germline): SGHRS, YFSETQ.

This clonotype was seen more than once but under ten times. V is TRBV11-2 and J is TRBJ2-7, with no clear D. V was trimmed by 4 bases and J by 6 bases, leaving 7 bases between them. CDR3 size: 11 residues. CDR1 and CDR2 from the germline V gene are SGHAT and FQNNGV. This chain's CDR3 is CASSWYGEQYF. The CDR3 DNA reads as TGTGCCAGCAGCTGGTACGGCGAGCAGTACTTC. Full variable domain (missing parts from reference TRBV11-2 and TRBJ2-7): EAGVAQSPRYKIIEKRQSVAFWCNPISGHATLYWYQQILGQGPKLLIQFQNNGVVDDSQLPKDRFSAERLKGVDSTLKIQPAKLEDSAVYLCASSWYGEQYFGPGTRLTVT.

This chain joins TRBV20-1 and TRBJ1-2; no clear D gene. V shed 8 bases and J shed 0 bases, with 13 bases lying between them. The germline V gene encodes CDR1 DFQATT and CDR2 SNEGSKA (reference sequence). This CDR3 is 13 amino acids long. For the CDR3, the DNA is TGCAGTCTTATACGGGATCCTAACTATGGCTACACCTTC. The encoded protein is CSLIRDPNYGYTF.

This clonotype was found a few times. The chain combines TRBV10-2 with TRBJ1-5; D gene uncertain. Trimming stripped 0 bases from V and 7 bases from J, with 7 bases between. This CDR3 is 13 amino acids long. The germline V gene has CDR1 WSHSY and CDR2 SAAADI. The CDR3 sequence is CASSESTGQPQHF. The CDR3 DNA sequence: TGCGCCAGCAGTGAGTCGACGGGGCAGCCCCAGCATTTT.

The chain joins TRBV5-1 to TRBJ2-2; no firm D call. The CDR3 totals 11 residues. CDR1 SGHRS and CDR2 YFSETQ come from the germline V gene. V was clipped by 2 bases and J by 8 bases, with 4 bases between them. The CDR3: CASSFTGELFF. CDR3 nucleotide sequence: TGCGCCAGCAGCTTCACGGGGGAGCTGTTTTTT.

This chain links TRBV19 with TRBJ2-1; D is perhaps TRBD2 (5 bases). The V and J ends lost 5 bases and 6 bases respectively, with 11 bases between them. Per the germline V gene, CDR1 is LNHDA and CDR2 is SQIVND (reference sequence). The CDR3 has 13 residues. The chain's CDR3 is CASSPRAGNEQFF. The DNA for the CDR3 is TGTGCCAGTAGTCCGAGGGCGGGCAATGAGCAGTTCTTC.

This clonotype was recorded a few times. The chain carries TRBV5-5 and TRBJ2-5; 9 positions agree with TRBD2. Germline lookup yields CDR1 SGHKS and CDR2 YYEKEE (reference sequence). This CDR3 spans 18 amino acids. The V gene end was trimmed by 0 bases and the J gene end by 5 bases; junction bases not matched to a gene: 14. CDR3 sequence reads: CASSLGLVSGSGTETQYF. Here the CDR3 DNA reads TGTGCCAGCAGCTTGGGACTCGTTAGCGGGAGCGGGACGGAGACCCAGTACTTC.

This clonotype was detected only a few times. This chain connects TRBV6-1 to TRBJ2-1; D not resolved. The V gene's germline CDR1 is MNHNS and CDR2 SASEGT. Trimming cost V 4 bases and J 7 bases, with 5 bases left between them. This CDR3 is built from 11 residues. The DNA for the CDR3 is TGTGCCAGCAGTGGAACTAATGAGCAGTTCTTC. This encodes CASSGTNEQFF.

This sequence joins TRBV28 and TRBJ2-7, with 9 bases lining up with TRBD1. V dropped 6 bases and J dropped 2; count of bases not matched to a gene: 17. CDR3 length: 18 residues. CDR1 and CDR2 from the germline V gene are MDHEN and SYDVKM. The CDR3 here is CASSRGTGFGARTYEQYF. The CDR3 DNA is TGTGCCAGCAGCCGCGGGACAGGGTTTGGGGCTCGCACCTACGAGCAGTACTTC.

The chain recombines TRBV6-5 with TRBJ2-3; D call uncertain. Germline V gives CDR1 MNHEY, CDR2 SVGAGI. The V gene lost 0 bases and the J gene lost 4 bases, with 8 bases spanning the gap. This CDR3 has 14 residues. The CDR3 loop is CASSYSIASDTQYF. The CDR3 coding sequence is TGTGCCAGCAGTTACTCGATTGCTTCAGATACGCAGTATTTT.

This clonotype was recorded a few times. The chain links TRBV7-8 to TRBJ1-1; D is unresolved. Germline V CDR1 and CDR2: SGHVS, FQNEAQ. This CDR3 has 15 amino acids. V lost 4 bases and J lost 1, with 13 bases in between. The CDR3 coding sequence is TGTGCCAGCAGCTCACCCCGGACGGGGAACACTGAAGCTTTCTTT. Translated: CASSSPRTGNTEAFF.

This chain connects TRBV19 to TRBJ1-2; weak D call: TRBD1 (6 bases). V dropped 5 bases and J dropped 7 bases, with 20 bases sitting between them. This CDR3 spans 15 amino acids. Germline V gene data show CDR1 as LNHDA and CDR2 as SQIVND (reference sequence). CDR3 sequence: CASSGPRGQVVGYTF. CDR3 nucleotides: TGTGCCAGTAGTGGGCCCAGGGGTCAGGTTGTTGGCTACACCTTC.

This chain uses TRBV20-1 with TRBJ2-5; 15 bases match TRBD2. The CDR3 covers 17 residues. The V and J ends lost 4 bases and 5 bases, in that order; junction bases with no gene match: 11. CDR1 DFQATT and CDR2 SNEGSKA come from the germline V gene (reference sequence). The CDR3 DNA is TGCAGTGCTATCCAATGGACTAGCGGGAGGGGGAGGGAGACCCAGTACTTC. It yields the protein CSAIQWTSGRGRETQYF.

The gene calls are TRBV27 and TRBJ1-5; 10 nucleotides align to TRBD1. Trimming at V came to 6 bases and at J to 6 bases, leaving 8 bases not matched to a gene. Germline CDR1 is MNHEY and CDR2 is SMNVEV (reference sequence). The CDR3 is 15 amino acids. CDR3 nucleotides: TGTGCCAGCAGCACGATCCGGGACAGGGGTCAGCCCCAGCATTTT. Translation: CASSTIRDRGQPQHF.